Listed below are T cell receptor beta chains from one sample, sequenced in a study of T cells in Graves' hyperthyroidism and ophthalmopathy. TCRdb passed the multiplex PCR reads through MiXCR, listing each CDR3 protein once. The data hold roughly 710,000 distinct CDR3 sequences, with about a third observed a single time. The source material was blood. The receptors come from a woman aged 40 to 50 with Graves' hyperthyroidism. CDR3s include the opening cysteine and the closing phenylalanine or tryptophan. D genes are given only for firm matches. Part of the rows lack a size; the others show once, few, many or a class for expanded clones.

J gene,V gene,D gene,clone size,CDR3 DNA,CDR3 protein
TRBJ2-7,TRBV6-6,NA,NA,TGTGCCAGCAGTGCCCGGTCAAACTCCTACGAGCAGTACTTC,CASSARSNSYEQYF
TRBJ1-1,TRBV6-5,NA,NA,TGTGCCAGCGAGAGGGGGTTGAACACTGAAGCTTTCTTT,CASERGLNTEAFF
TRBJ2-7,TRBV28,TRBD1,few,TGTGCCAGCAGGGGCCGGGACAGGGGCACCTACGAGCAGTACTTC,CASRGRDRGTYEQYF
TRBJ1-1,TRBV7-9,NA,few,TGTGCCAGCAGTGAACTTGCAATGGGTCCGAGGAGGGCTGAAGCTTTCTTT,CASSELAMGPRRAEAFF
TRBJ1-2,TRBV7-9,NA,few,TGTGCCAGCAGCCTCTCTTCGCCGGGAGCTTCTAACTATGGCTACACCTTC,CASSLSSPGASNYGYTF
TRBJ1-4,TRBV29-1,NA,many,TGCAGCGTTGGGTTTAATGAAAAACTGTTTTTT,CSVGFNEKLFF
TRBJ2-2,TRBV29-1,TRBD1,few,TGCAGTGCCGACAGGGGGCTTAGCGGGGAGCTGTTTTTT,CSADRGLSGELFF
TRBJ2-5,TRBV7-2,TRBD1,many,TGTGCCAGCAGCCTACAAGACAGGGGTCAGACCCAGTACTTC,CASSLQDRGQTQYF
TRBJ1-2,TRBV15,NA,many,TGTGCCACCAGTCCAGAAGCCGCCCTAGGATCGGGGGGCTACACCTTC,CATSPEAALGSGGYTF
TRBJ1-3,TRBV7-2,NA,few,TGTGCCAGCAGCTTGCAACCGATCAACTCTGGAAACACCATATATTTT,CASSLQPINSGNTIYF
TRBJ1-3,TRBV9,NA,NA,TGTGCCAGCAGCCCACCCCAGAGGGGGGCTCGGCCTGGAAACACCATATATTTT,CASSPPQRGARPGNTIYF
TRBJ2-7,TRBV12-5,TRBD2,few,TGTGCCAGCAGCCAGGTAACTAGCGGGAACGAGCAGTACTTC,CASSQVTSGNEQYF
TRBJ1-1,TRBV5-1,NA,NA,TGCGCCAGCAGCTTAGCGCTGACAGGCATGAACACTGAAGCTTTCTTT,CASSLALTGMNTEAFF
TRBJ2-5,TRBV28,TRBD1,few,TGTGCCAGCACGGGCAGGGGGCATTTTCGGCGGGAGACCCAGTACTTC,CASTGRGHFRRETQYF
TRBJ1-1,TRBV7-9,NA,few,TGTGCCAGCAGCGTACAGGGCGCGGATGCTTTCTTT,CASSVQGADAFF
TRBJ2-2,TRBV7-9,NA,many,TGTGCCAGCACCCCTAAGGGAAACACCGGGGAGCTGTTTTTT,CASTPKGNTGELFF
TRBJ2-5,TRBV6-6,TRBD2,few,TGTGCCAGCAGTTACATTTCGGGAGGTACCGAAGAGACCCAGTACTTC,CASSYISGGTEETQYF
TRBJ1-2,TRBV2,NA,once,TGTGCCAGCAGTGGACCTGGGAATGGCTACACCTTC,CASSGPGNGYTF
TRBJ1-2,TRBV15,TRBD1,NA,TGTGCCACCAGCAGCCTAGAGGGACAGGGGCCATATGGCTACACCTTC,CATSSLEGQGPYGYTF
TRBJ2-7,TRBV7-2,TRBD2,few,TGTGCCAGCAGCTTAACTAGCGGGAGCGACGAGCAGTACTTC,CASSLTSGSDEQYF
TRBJ1-2,TRBV12-3/TRBV12-4,NA,NA,TGTGCCAGCAATATAGATGGACTGGGCTCGGGCTATGGCTACACCTTC,CASNIDGLGSGYGYTF
TRBJ1-1,TRBV7-9,NA,many,TGTGCCAGCAGCTTAACAACTGAAGCTTTCTTT,CASSLTTEAFF
TRBJ1-2,TRBV24-1,TRBD1,NA,TGTGCCACCAGTGATTCCTCTCCCGGACAGGACCCGTATGGCTACACCTTC,CATSDSSPGQDPYGYTF
TRBJ1-1,TRBV3-1,NA,many,TGTGCCAGCAGCCAATTCTCGCCGCCTTCGAACACTGAAGCTTTCTTT,CASSQFSPPSNTEAFF
TRBJ2-2,TRBV10-2,TRBD1,many,TGCGCCACGAGGACAGGGGCGGGGGGGGAGCTGTTTTTT,CATRTGAGGELFF
TRBJ1-1,TRBV20-1,TRBD1,NA,TGCAGTGCCCCGGGGACAGGGCTCACTGAAGCTTTCTTT,CSAPGTGLTEAFF
TRBJ1-2,TRBV2,NA,NA,TGTGCCAGCAGGGAGGCTGTCGTCAATGGCTACACCTTC,CASREAVVNGYTF
TRBJ1-5,TRBV19,NA,many,TGTGCCAGTAGTACACAGGGTGATCAGCCCCAGCATTTT,CASSTQGDQPQHF
TRBJ2-6,TRBV4-1,NA,few,TGCGCCAGCAGCCCCGGACAGGCCAACGTCCTGACTTTC,CASSPGQANVLTF
TRBJ1-1,TRBV6-2/TRBV6-3,NA,many,TGTGCCAGCAGCCTAACACCAGGCACTGAAGCTTTCTTT,CASSLTPGTEAFF
TRBJ1-1,TRBV2,NA,NA,TGTGCCAGCAGTGCGGACAGCAAGAACACTGAAGCTTTCTTT,CASSADSKNTEAFF
TRBJ2-2,TRBV9,NA,few,TGTGCCAGCAGCCATCAACAGGAGTGCGAAACCGGGGAGCTGTTTTTT,CASSHQQECETGELFF
TRBJ1-3,TRBV7-2,NA,NA,TGTGCCAGCAGCTTAGGACTAGCGGCGACGAACACCATATATTTT,CASSLGLAATNTIYF